Listed below are T cell receptor beta chains from one sample, sequenced in a study of identical twins. TCRdb reprocessed the 5' RACE reads via MiXCR and lists one record per CDR3 protein. Seen here are around 670,000 distinct CDR3 sequences, around 6% observed once, and the top ten hold roughly 2%. Material: naive T cells sorted from blood. Receptors originate from a man younger than 35 in good health. The CDR3 runs from the conserved cysteine through the conserved F or W. Fields, in order: D gene, J gene, V gene, CDR3 protein. D genes are given only for firm matches.

>TRBD2|TRBJ2-1|TRBV10-3
CAITLTSGRSYNEQFF
>NA|TRBJ1-5|TRBV12-3/TRBV12-4
CASSLELGGLSNQPQHF
>TRBD2|TRBJ2-3|TRBV20-1
CSAYPTSGRLTDTQYF
>NA|TRBJ2-1|TRBV5-1
CASSLEVSGNEQFF
>TRBD2|TRBJ2-1|TRBV20-1
CSAPTSYPGLAANEQFF
>TRBD1|TRBJ1-2|TRBV4-3
CASSQVRQGARHGYTF
>TRBD1|TRBJ2-5|TRBV11-2
CASSSATGREETQYF
>NA|TRBJ2-4|TRBV12-3/TRBV12-4
CASSFGGRGAKNIQYF
>TRBD1|TRBJ2-2|TRBV27
CASSQGARSGGELFF
>NA|TRBJ1-2|TRBV7-9
CASTQQDPYGYTF